Reported below is one T cell receptor beta chain. Its antigen is currently unknown. The record originates from a study of T cell responses to AZD1222 COVID-19 vaccine. Study-wide background: Whether given at about 4 or about 12 weeks, second doses were pooled. Overall study findings and caveats: Nearly half of unique spike-specific TCRs reportedly avoided B.1.351 and B.1.1.7 mutated regions. The donor group comprised mostly white British people and more females; the analysis possibly underestimated clonal diversity.

The method was immunoSEQ multiplex PCR; TCRdb's version includes in-frame clones alone and lacks a portion of them. Of fewer than 200,000 clones listed, almost 90% are singletons. CDR3 length equals 15 residues. Germline V CDR1 and CDR2: SGDLS, YYNGEE. Trimming removed 0 bases at V and 7 bases at J, with 11 bases between. The J gene is TRBJ1-6, the V gene TRBV9; weak D call: TRBD1 (6 bases). This receptor was taken from an adult in good health. Source: peripheral blood, taken on day 0 of AZD1222 vaccination. The CDR3 DNA sequence: TGTGCCAGCAGCGTAGCCAGGGGCACGAATTCACCCCTCCACTTT. Protein product: CASSVARGTNSPLHF.